The clone carrying this TCR beta chain was observed many times. This CDR3 spans 13 amino acids. CDR1 and CDR2 (germline): MNHEY, SVGAGI. V gave up 7 bases and J gave up 3 bases, with 11 bases separating them. TCRdb itself ran the RT-PCR reads through MiXCR, one entry per CDR3 protein. The repertoire holds more than 600,000 distinct CDR3 sequences, with over 12% as singletons. The origin of this receptor is a female donor in good health, serving as a healthy control. Sequenced sample: memory CD4+ T cells from blood. The V gene is TRBV6-5, the J gene TRBJ2-3; D call uncertain. DNA of the CDR3: TGTGCCAGCACGGGCCCCGGAACAGATACGCAGTATTTT. Protein: CASTGPGTDTQYF.